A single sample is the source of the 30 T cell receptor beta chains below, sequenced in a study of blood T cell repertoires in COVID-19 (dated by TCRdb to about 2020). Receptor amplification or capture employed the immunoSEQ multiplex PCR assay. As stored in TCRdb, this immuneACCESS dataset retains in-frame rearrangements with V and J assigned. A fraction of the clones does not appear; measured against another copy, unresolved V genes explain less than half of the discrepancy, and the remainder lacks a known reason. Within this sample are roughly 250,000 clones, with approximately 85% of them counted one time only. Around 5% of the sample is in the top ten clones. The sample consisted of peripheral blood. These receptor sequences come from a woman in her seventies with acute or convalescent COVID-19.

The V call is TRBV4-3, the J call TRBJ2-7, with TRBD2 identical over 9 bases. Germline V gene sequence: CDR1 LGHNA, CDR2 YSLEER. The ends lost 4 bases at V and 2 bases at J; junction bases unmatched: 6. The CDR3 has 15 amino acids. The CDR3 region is CASSPGSGGTYEQYF. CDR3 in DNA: TGCGCCAGCAGCCCCGGGAGCGGGGGGACCTACGAGCAGTACTTC.

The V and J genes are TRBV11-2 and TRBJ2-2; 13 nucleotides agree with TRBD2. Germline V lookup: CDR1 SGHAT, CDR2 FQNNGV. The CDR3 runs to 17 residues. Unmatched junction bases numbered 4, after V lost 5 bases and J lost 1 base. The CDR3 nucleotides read TGTGCCAGCAGCCGGCGGACTAGCGGGGGGAACACCGGGGAGCTGTTTTTT. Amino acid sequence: CASSRRTSGGNTGELFF.

CDR3 amino acids: CASSQKSASGTDTQYF. In DNA, the CDR3 is TGTGCCAGCAGCCAAAAGTCTGCTAGCGGCACAGATACGCAGTATTTT. The rearrangement links TRBV4-2 to TRBJ2-3, with a possible D match to TRBD2 (6 bases). From germline, CDR1 is LGHNA and CDR2 YNFKEQ. The V gene lost 2 bases and the J gene lost 1 base, with 13 bases spanning the gap. This CDR3 spans 16 amino acids.

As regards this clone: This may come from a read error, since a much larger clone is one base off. Here the CDR3 reads CASSFGTDNSPLHF. CDR3 in DNA: TGTGCCAGCAGCTTTGGGACAGATAATTCACCCCTCCACTTT. The chain uses TRBV7-9 and TRBJ1-6, with 7 bases identical to TRBD1. The CDR3 contains 14 residues. From germline, CDR1 is SEHNR and CDR2 FQNEAQ (reference sequence). V was pared by 3 bases and J by 5 bases, with 1 base of the junction left unmatched.

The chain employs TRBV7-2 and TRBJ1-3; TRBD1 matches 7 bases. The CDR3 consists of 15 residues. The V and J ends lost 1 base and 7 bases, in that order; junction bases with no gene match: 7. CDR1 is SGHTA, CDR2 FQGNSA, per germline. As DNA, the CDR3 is TGTGCCAGCAGCTTAGAACAGGGGTTGGGGAACACCATATATTTT. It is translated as CASSLEQGLGNTIYF.

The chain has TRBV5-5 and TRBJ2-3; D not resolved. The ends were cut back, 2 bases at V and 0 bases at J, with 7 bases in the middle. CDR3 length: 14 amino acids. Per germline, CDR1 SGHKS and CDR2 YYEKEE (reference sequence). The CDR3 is CASSFSFSTDTQYF. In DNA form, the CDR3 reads TGTGCCAGCAGCTTCAGTTTTAGCACAGATACGCAGTATTTT.

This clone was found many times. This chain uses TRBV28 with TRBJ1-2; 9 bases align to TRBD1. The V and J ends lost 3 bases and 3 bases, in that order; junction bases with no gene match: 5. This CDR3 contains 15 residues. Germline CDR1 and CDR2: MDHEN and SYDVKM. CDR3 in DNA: TGTGCCAGCAGTTTCGGGACAGGGAGGGACTATGGCTACACCTTC. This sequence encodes CASSFGTGRDYGYTF.

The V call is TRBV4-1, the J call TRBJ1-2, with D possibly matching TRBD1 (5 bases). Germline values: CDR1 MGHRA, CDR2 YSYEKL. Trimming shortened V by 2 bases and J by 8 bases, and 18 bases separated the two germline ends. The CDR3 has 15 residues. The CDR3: CASSQLPGTDWGYTF. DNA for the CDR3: TGCGCCAGCAGCCAACTCCCTGGGACTGACTGGGGCTACACCTTC.

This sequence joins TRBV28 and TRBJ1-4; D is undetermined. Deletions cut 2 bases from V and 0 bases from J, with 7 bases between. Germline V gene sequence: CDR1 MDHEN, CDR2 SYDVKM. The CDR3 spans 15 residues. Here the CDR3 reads CASSLRRTTNEKLFF. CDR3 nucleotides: TGTGCCAGCAGTTTACGCAGGACAACTAATGAAAAACTGTTTTTT.

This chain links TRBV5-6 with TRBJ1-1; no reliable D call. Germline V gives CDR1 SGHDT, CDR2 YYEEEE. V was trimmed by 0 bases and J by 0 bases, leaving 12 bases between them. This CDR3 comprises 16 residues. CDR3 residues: CASSLGRRLMNTEAFF. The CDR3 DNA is TGTGCCAGCAGCTTGGGAAGGAGGCTTATGAACACTGAAGCTTTCTTT.

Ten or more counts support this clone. CDR3 DNA sequence: TGCAGCGTTGAACGAGGATTGGGAAACACCATATATTTT. It encodes CSVERGLGNTIYF. V gene TRBV29-1 combines with J gene TRBJ1-3; D not certain. Germline loops: CDR1 SQVTM, CDR2 ANQGSEA. V shed 2 bases and J shed 4 bases, with 9 bases lying between them. The CDR3 runs 13 residues.

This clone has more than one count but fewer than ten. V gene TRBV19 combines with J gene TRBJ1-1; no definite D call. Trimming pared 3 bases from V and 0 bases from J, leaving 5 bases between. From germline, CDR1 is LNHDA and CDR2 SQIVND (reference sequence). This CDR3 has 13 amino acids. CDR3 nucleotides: TGTGCCAGTAGTATGAGGGTGAACACTGAAGCTTTCTTT. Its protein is CASSMRVNTEAFF.

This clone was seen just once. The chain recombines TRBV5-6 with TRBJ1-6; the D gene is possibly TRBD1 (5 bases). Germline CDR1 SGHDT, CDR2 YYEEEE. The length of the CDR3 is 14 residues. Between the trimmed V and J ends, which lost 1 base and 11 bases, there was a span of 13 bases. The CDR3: CASSLRGRIPPLHF. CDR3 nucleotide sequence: TGTGCCAGCAGCTTGAGGGGCCGGATCCCACCCCTCCACTTT.

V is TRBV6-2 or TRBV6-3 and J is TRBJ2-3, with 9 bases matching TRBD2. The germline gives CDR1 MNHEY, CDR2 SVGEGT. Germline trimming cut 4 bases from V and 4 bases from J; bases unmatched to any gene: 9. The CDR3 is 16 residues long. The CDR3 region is CASSSRAGGPADTQYF. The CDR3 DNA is TGTGCCAGCAGTTCCCGTGCGGGGGGGCCGGCAGATACGCAGTATTTT.

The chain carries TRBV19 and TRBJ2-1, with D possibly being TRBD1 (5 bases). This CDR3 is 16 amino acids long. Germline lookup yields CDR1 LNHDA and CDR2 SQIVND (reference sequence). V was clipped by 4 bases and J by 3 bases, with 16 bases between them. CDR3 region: CASSSSRGSFYNEQFF. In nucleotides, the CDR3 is TGTGCCAGTAGTAGTTCTAGGGGCTCTTTCTACAATGAGCAGTTCTTC.

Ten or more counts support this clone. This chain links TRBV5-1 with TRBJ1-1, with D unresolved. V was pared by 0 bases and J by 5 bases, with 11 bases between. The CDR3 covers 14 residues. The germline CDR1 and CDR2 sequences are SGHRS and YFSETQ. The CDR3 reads CASSLEGRKTEAFF. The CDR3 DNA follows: TGCGCCAGCAGCTTGGAAGGCAGGAAAACTGAAGCTTTCTTT.

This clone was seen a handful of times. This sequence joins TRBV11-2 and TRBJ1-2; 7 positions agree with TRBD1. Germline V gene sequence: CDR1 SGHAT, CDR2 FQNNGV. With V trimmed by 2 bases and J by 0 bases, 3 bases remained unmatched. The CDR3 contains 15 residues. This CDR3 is CASSLLQGSNYGYTF. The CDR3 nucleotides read TGTGCCAGCAGCTTATTACAGGGGTCTAACTATGGCTACACCTTC.

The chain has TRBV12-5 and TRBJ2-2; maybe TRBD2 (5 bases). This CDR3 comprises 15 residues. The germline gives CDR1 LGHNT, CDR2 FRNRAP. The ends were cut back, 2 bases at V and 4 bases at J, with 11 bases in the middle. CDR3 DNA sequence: TGTGCTAGTGGTTTGTCCCCTAGCAGCACCGGGGAGCTGTTTTTT. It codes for CASGLSPSSTGELFF. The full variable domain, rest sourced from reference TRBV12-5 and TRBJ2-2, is DARVTQTPRHKVTEMGQEVTMRCQPILGHNTVFWYRQTMMQGLELLAYFRNRAPLDDSGMPKDRFSAEMPDATLATLKIQPSEPRDSAVYFCASGLSPSSTGELFFGEGSRLTVL.

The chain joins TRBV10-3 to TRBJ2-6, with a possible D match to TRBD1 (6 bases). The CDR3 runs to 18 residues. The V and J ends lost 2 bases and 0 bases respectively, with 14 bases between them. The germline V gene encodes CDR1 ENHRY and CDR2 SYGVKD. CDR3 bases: TGTGCCATCAGTGAGCCCGCACAGGGACACTCTGGGGCCAACGTCCTGACTTTC. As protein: CAISEPAQGHSGANVLTF.

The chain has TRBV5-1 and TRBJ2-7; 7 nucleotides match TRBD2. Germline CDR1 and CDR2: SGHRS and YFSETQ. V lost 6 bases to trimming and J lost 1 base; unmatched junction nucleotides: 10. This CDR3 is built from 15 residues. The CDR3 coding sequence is TGCGCCAGCACTACGATAGCGGGCGGTTCCTACGAGCAGTACTTC. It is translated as CASTTIAGGSYEQYF.

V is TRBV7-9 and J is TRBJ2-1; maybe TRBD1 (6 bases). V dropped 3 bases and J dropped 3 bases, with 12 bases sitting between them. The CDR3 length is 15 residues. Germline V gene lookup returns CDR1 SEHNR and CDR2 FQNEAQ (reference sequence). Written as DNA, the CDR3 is TGTGCCAGCAGCTTTTACCAGGGGTTCTACAATGAGCAGTTCTTC. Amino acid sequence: CASSFYQGFYNEQFF.

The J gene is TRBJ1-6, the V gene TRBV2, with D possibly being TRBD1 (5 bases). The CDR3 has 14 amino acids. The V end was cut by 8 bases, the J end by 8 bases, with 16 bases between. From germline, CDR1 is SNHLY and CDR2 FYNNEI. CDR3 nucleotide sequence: TGTGCCAGCTCCACCCAGGGAGGATATTCACCCCTCCACTTT. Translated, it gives CASSTQGGYSPLHF.

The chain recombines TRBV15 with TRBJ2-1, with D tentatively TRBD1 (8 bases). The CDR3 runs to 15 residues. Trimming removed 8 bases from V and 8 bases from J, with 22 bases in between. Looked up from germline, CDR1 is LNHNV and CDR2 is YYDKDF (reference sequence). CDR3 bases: TGTGCCACCCAGGGGGCTAGCGGCTACGGCGATGAGCAGTTCTTC. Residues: CATQGASGYGDEQFF.

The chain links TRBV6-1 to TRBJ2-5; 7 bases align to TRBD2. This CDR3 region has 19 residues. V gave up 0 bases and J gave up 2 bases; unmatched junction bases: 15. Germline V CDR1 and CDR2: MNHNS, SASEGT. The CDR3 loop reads CASSEAPLGTTTPQETQYF. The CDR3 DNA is TGTGCCAGCAGTGAAGCCCCCCTCGGGACTACCACTCCACAAGAGACCCAGTACTTC.

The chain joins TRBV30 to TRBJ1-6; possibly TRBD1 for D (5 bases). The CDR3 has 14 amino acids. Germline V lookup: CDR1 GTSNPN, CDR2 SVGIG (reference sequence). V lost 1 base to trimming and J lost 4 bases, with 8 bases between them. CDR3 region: CAWSAQGYNSPLHF. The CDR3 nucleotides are TGTGCCTGGAGTGCCCAGGGATATAATTCACCCCTCCACTTT.

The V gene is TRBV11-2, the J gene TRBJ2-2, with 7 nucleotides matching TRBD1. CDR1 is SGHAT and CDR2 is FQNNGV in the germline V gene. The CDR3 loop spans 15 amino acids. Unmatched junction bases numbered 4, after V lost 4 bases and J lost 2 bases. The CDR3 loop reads CASSWGTANTGELFF. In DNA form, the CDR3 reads TGTGCCAGCAGCTGGGGGACAGCAAACACCGGGGAGCTGTTTTTT.

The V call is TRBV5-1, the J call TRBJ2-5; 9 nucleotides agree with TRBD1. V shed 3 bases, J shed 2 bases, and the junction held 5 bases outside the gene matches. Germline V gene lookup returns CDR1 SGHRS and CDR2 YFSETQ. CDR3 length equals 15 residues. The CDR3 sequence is CASSSLGTGQETQYF. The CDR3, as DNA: TGCGCCAGCAGCTCCTTAGGGACAGGGCAAGAGACCCAGTACTTC. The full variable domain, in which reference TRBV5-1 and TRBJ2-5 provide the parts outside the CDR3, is KAGVTQTPRYLIKTRGQQVTLSCSPISGHRSVSWYQQTPGQGLQFLFEYFSETQRNKGNFPGRFSGRQFSNSRSEMNVSTLELGDSALYLCASSSLGTGQETQYFGPGTRLLVL.

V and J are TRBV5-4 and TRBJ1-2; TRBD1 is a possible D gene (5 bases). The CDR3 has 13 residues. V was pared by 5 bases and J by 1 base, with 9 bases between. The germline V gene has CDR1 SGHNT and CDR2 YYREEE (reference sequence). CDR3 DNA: TGTGCCAGCAGTTGGACACATAACTATGGCTACACCTTC. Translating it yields CASSWTHNYGYTF. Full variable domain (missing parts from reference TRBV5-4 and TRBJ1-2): ETGVTQSPTHLIKTRGQQVTLRCSSQSGHNTVSWYQQALGQGPQFIFQYYREEENGRGNFPPRFSGLQFPNYSSELNVNALELDDSALYLCASSWTHNYGYTFGSGTRLTVV.

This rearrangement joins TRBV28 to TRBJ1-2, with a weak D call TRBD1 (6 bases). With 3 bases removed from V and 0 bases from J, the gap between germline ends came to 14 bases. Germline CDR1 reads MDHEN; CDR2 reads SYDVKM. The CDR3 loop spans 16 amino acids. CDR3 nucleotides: TGTGCCAGCAGTTTTCCGACAGGCAATACTAACTATGGCTACACCTTC. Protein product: CASSFPTGNTNYGYTF.

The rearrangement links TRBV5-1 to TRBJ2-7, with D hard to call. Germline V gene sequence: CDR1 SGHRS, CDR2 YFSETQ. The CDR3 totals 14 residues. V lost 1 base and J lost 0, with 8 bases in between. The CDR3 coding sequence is TGCGCCAGCAGCTTGCAAGTTAGCTCCTACGAGCAGTACTTC. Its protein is CASSLQVSSYEQYF.